Each of the 12 T cell receptor beta chains below was sequenced from the same sample in a study of T-cell reconstitution after alpha-beta-depleted transplantation in children. The library targeted TCRbeta and was prepared with unique molecular identifiers. Each CDR3 protein gets one entry after TCRdb re-called the PCR reads with MiXCR. The table has some 120,000 distinct CDR3 sequences, more than 20% seen once. This material consisted of PBMCs, mostly from graft donor cells, taken 180 days after TCRalphabeta/CD19-depleted stem cell transplant. The receptor source for this set is a male patient aged 2 to 10 who had a stem cell transplant for chronic granulomatous disease, so the T cells may come from the graft donor.

At least ten counts were recorded for this clonotype. The chain recombines TRBV27 with TRBJ2-1; D call uncertain. CDR3 size: 8 residues. V shed 11 bases and J shed 6 bases, with 2 bases lying between them. Germline CDR1 MNHEY, CDR2 SMNVEV (reference sequence). CDR3 in amino acids: CAVNEQFF. The CDR3, as DNA: TGTGCCGTCAATGAGCAGTTCTTC.

This clonotype showed up just a few times. V usage is TRBV7-2 and J usage is TRBJ2-1; TRBD2 matches at 7 bases. Germline V gives CDR1 SGHTA, CDR2 FQGNSA. J gave up 4 bases and V 5 bases, and 8 bases lay outside the gene matches. There are 15 residues in the CDR3. As DNA, the CDR3 is TGTGCCAGCAGCGCAAGCGGGACCTCGTACAATGAGCAGTTCTTC. Translating it yields CASSASGTSYNEQFF.

The chain couples TRBV29-1 to TRBJ1-2; perhaps TRBD1 as D (5 bases). The CDR3 has 11 residues. Germline loops: CDR1 SQVTM, CDR2 ANQGSEA. Trimming took off 5 bases at V and 6 bases at J, with 10 bases between the two ends. The CDR3, as DNA: TGCAGCGTTCCAGGGAATGATGGCTACACCTTC. This translates into CSVPGNDGYTF.

This clonotype was found many times. J is TRBJ2-7 and V is TRBV7-9, with 9 bases matching TRBD1. Germline CDR1 is SEHNR and CDR2 is FQNEAQ (reference sequence). Trimming cost V 6 bases and J 1 base; bases outside gene matches: 7. There are 15 residues in the CDR3. CDR3 residues: CASRLTGGGSYEQYF. The CDR3 coding sequence is TGTGCCAGCAGACTGACAGGGGGAGGATCCTACGAGCAGTACTTC.

The chain carries TRBV5-1 and TRBJ2-3; D gene unclear. Germline V gives CDR1 SGHRS, CDR2 YFSETQ. This CDR3 contains 14 residues. The V end was cut by 2 bases, the J end by 3 bases, with 10 bases between. In DNA, the CDR3 is TGCGCCAGCAGCTTAGGATTTGGGACAGATACGCAGTATTTT. Amino acids: CASSLGFGTDTQYF.

This clonotype was detected many times. The V and J genes are TRBV7-9 and TRBJ2-1; no definite D call. The CDR3 covers 15 residues. The V and J ends lost 1 base and 5 bases respectively, with 12 bases between them. Germline V gene data show CDR1 as SEHNR and CDR2 as FQNEAQ (reference sequence). CDR3 sequence: CASSLERLLNNEQFF. The CDR3 DNA sequence: TGTGCCAGCAGCTTAGAGCGTCTCCTTAACAATGAGCAGTTCTTC.

Points on this clonotype: A junction boundary mismatches the germline segment, possibly from a read error. For the CDR3, the DNA is TGTGCCAGCAGTGCCGACACCTATGAGCAGTACTTC. Its protein is CASSADTYEQYF. This chain connects TRBV28 to TRBJ2-7; D gene uncertain. In germline, CDR1 is MDHEN, CDR2 SYDVKM. This CDR3 comprises 12 residues.

At least ten counts were recorded for this clonotype. The CDR3 DNA reads as TGTGCCAGCAGTAAATTCCGGGCCCCAGATACGCAGTATTTT. Protein sequence: CASSKFRAPDTQYF. The chain is built from TRBV12-3 or TRBV12-4 and TRBJ2-3, with D unresolved. The CDR3 spans 14 residues. V lost 5 bases to trimming and J lost 4 bases, with 13 bases between them.

This chain links TRBV29-1 with TRBJ2-7; tentatively, D is TRBD1 (5 bases). V was shortened by 4 bases and J by 4 bases, with 11 bases between the two germline ends. The CDR3 has 12 amino acids. Germline CDR1 and CDR2: SQVTM and ANQGSEA. The CDR3 bases are TGCAGCGTTGTCGCAGGGCCGTACGAGCAGTACTTC. It codes for CSVVAGPYEQYF.

V is TRBV28 and J is TRBJ1-6; D might be TRBD1 (6 bases). V was shortened by 6 bases and J by 9 bases, with 18 bases between the two germline ends. CDR1 and CDR2 from the germline V gene are MDHEN and SYDVKM. The length of the CDR3 is 15 residues. This CDR3 reads CASRPTGIVFSPLHF. CDR3 bases: TGTGCCAGCAGACCTACAGGGATAGTATTTTCACCCCTCCACTTT.

The sample holds a few counts of this clonotype. The chain combines TRBV12-3 or TRBV12-4 with TRBJ1-6; no definite D call. The CDR3 contains 17 residues. V lost 5 bases, J lost 0 bases, and 14 bases lay in between. The CDR3 DNA reads as TGTGCCAGCAGTCCGCTCCCGGAGCGCTCCTATAATTCACCCCTCCACTTT. Translation: CASSPLPERSYNSPLHF.

The rearrangement uses TRBV6-2 or TRBV6-3 and TRBJ2-3; D unresolved. The CDR3 is made up of 13 amino acids. The V gene's germline CDR1 is MNHEY and CDR2 SVGEGT. The V and J ends lost 0 bases and 5 bases respectively, with 6 bases between them. CDR3 nucleotides: TGTGCCAGCAGTTACTCGCCGGGAGATACGCAGTATTTT. Translation: CASSYSPGDTQYF.